Each of the 2 T cell receptor beta chains below was sequenced from the same sample in a study of early T cells in non-severe SARS-CoV-2 infection. TCRdb passed the 5' RACE reads through MiXCR, listing each CDR3 protein once. The data show more than 50,000 distinct CDR3 sequences, around 6% seen once. Sequenced sample: whole blood. These receptors came from an adult who was a healthcare worker with PCR-confirmed SARS-CoV-2 infection or an uninfected control (not recorded which).

This clonotype occurred many times. Here the CDR3 reads CASSPVELNTEAFF. CDR3 nucleotide sequence: TGTGCCAGCAGCCCCGTGGAGCTGAACACTGAAGCTTTCTTT. The rearrangement joins TRBV12-3 or TRBV12-4 to TRBJ1-1; D gene ambiguous. V dropped 6 bases and J dropped 0 bases, with 11 bases sitting between them. This CDR3 has 14 amino acids.

The chain couples TRBV2 to TRBJ2-4; D unclear. From germline, CDR1 is SNHLY and CDR2 FYNNEI. Trimming took off 8 bases at V and 0 bases at J, with 14 bases between the two ends. This CDR3 contains 15 residues. The CDR3: CASAEEGLAKNIQYF. CDR3 nucleotide sequence: TGTGCCAGCGCCGAAGAAGGTTTAGCCAAAAACATTCAGTACTTC.